The clone carrying this TCR beta chain was found a few times. Its antigen is as yet unknown. The germline gene is not matched at one end of the junction; a read error may be the cause. Expressed TCRB transcripts were sequenced because the isolated RNA had all been reverse transcribed beforehand. Clones were sequenced by immunoSEQ multiplex PCR, and TCRdb holds only the in-frame ones, with some missing. The sample comprises around 400,000 clones, over 10% of which are singletons, and 0.017% rests with the top ten. This specimen belongs to a study of beta chain features in type 1 diabetes. Whole-study findings and limits: Possibly, sequencing cDNA over-represented cells that had high TCR expression levels.

CDR3 length: 15 amino acids. The germline gives CDR1 SSHAT, CDR2 FNYEAQ (reference sequence). The source material was naive CD4+ T cells from blood. This chain links TRBV7-7 with TRBJ2-1, with 11 bases that match TRBD1. The clonotype comes from a man younger than 35 in good health. The CDR3 coding sequence is TGTGCTAGCAGCTTAGAGGACAGGGGGCTAAATGAGCAGTTCTTC. Translated: CASSLEDRGLNEQFF. The variable domain in full, with the rest retrieved from reference TRBV7-7 and TRBJ2-1, is GAGVSQSPRYKVTKRGQDVTLRCDPISSHATLYWYQQALGQGPEFLTYFNYEAQPDKSGLPSDRFSAERPEGSISTLTIQRTEQRDSAMYRCASSLEDRGLNEQFFGPGTRLTVL.